Listed below are T cell receptor beta chains from one sample, sequenced in a study of T cells after yellow fever vaccination. One entry per CDR3 protein results from TCRdb running MiXCR on the 5' RACE reads. The data hold over 45,000 distinct CDR3 sequences, with approximately 6.5% observed a single time. The sample here was CD8+ T cells sorted from PBMCs, taken on the day of the first yellow fever vaccination. The receptors were gathered from a man younger than 35 who received the YFV17D yellow fever vaccine. The CDR3 runs from the conserved cysteine through the conserved F or W. A D gene is named only where the DNA matches it firmly. Not all rows give a size; the values are once, few, many and, for expanded clones, a class.

J gene	V gene	clone size	D gene	CDR3 protein	CDR3 DNA
TRBJ1-1	TRBV7-9	.	TRBD1	CASRDGQGWNTEAFF	TGTGCCAGCAGGGATGGACAGGGCTGGAACACTGAAGCTTTCTTT
TRBJ2-7	TRBV6-1	.	.	CASRPPGAGGEQYF	TGTGCCAGCAGACCCCCAGGGGCTGGGGGCGAGCAGTACTTC
TRBJ2-2	TRBV11-3	many	.	CASSRLGSGELFF	TGTGCCAGCAGCCGGCTCGGTTCCGGGGAGCTGTTTTTT
TRBJ1-3	TRBV7-2	many	.	CASSLVRAGNTIYF	TGTGCCAGCAGCTTAGTCCGGGCTGGAAACACCATATATTTT
TRBJ2-1	TRBV6-2/TRBV6-3	many	TRBD2	CASSPKPSGGLNEQFF	TGTGCCAGCAGCCCTAAGCCTAGCGGGGGCCTCAATGAGCAGTTCTTC
TRBJ2-2	TRBV6-5	.	TRBD1	CASSSPGQVFTGELFF	TGTGCCAGCAGTTCACCGGGACAGGTTTTCACCGGGGAGCTGTTTTTT
TRBJ1-1	TRBV29-1	few	.	CSVEGYRRGTEAFF	TGCAGCGTTGAGGGGTACAGGCGGGGCACTGAAGCTTTCTTT
TRBJ1-4	TRBV27	few	.	CASCSSVYGEKLFF	TGTGCCAGCTGTTCTTCTGTTTATGGAGAGAAACTGTTTTTT
TRBJ2-5	TRBV6-5	many	.	CASSYVPKETQYF	TGTGCCAGCAGTTACGTACCTAAGGAGACCCAGTACTTC
TRBJ1-2	TRBV6-5	.	.	CASSYSTESPYGYTF	TGTGCCAGCAGTTATAGTACAGAGAGCCCCTATGGCTACACCTTC
TRBJ2-5	TRBV11-2	many	.	CASSLVMGQETQYF	TGTGCCAGCAGCTTAGTTATGGGACAAGAGACCCAGTACTTC
TRBJ2-5	TRBV5-1	many	.	CASSLDGETQYF	TGCGCCAGCAGCTTGGACGGTGAGACCCAGTACTTC
TRBJ2-5	TRBV12-5	few	.	CASGSAETGQQETQYF	TGTGCTAGTGGTTCGGCGGAAACGGGACAACAAGAGACCCAGTACTTC
TRBJ2-1	TRBV9	many	.	CASSVATRGRNNEQFF	TGTGCCAGCAGCGTAGCTACGCGTGGGCGAAACAATGAGCAGTTCTTC
TRBJ2-1	TRBV29-1	many	.	CSVGIATYNEQFF	TGCAGCGTTGGGATAGCTACCTACAATGAGCAGTTCTTC
TRBJ1-6	TRBV5-1	few	.	CASSGDNGRSGSPLHF	TGCGCCAGCAGCGGAGACAACGGGCGAAGCGGATCACCCCTCCACTTT
TRBJ2-2	TRBV7-9	few	TRBD2	CASSYTSGGTPTGELFF	TGTGCCAGCAGCTATACTAGCGGGGGCACACCCACCGGGGAGCTGTTTTTT
TRBJ2-7	TRBV7-7	few	TRBD2	CASSRTPGGSYEQYF	TGTGCCAGCAGCAGAACCCCGGGGGGGAGTTACGAGCAGTACTTC
TRBJ1-5	TRBV21-1	.	.	CASSTGRYSNQPQHF	TGTGCCAGCAGCACTGGACGGTATAGCAATCAGCCCCAGCATTTT
TRBJ2-1	TRBV5-6	few	TRBD2	CASSAIAGGLNEQFF	TGTGCCAGCAGCGCTATAGCGGGGGGGCTGAATGAGCAGTTCTTC
TRBJ2-3	TRBV7-8	many	.	CASSWGRDLRTDTQYF	TGTGCCAGCAGCTGGGGTCGGGACCTGCGCACAGATACGCAGTATTTT
TRBJ2-2	TRBV7-3	many	.	CASSPWEGVTGELFF	TGTGCCAGCAGCCCTTGGGAGGGGGTCACCGGGGAGCTGTTTTTT
TRBJ2-1	TRBV4-3	many	.	CASSQVDRSYNEQFF	TGCGCCAGCAGCCAAGTTGACAGGTCCTACAATGAGCAGTTCTTC
TRBJ2-6	TRBV5-1	many	.	CASSPIRNSGANVLTF	TGCGCCAGCAGCCCTATTCGGAACTCTGGGGCCAACGTCCTGACTTTC
TRBJ2-6	TRBV4-2	few	.	CASSDRDGSGANVLTF	TGTGCCAGCAGCGACCGGGACGGCTCTGGGGCCAACGTCCTGACTTTC
TRBJ2-1	TRBV4-3	many	.	CASSFRGMTYNEQFF	TGCGCCAGCAGTTTCCGGGGGATGACCTACAATGAGCAGTTCTTC
TRBJ1-4	TRBV4-2	few	.	CASSQELGASEKLFF	TGTGCCAGCAGCCAAGAGCTAGGGGCGAGTGAAAAACTGTTTTTT
TRBJ2-2	TRBV5-4	many	.	CASSLEGLGNTGELFF	TGTGCCAGCAGCTTGGAGGGACTTGGGAACACCGGGGAGCTGTTTTTT
TRBJ1-2	TRBV7-8	few	.	CASSLAPPGFKDGYTF	TGTGCCAGCAGCTTAGCCCCCCCCGGTTTTAAAGACGGCTACACCTTC
TRBJ2-5	TRBV3-1	many	.	CASSQVADNQETQYF	TGTGCCAGCAGCCAAGTTGCGGACAACCAAGAGACCCAGTACTTC
TRBJ1-5	TRBV4-1	many	TRBD1	CASSQVRGDQPQHF	TGCGCCAGCAGCCAAGTCAGGGGGGATCAGCCCCAGCATTTT
TRBJ2-1	TRBV12-3/TRBV12-4	few	.	CASSLRRNNNEQFF	TGTGCCAGCAGTTTACGCAGGAATAACAATGAGCAGTTCTTC